This T cell receptor (beta chain) was identified in a study of T cell responses to AZD1222 COVID-19 vaccine. The repertoire was sequenced with immunoSEQ multiplex PCR; TCRdb's copy has only in-frame clones and lacks some. The sample consists of 80,000 to 90,000 clones, around nine tenths of them appearing once. J gave up 2 bases and V 4 bases, and 5 bases lay outside the gene matches. This CDR3 contains 15 residues. Germline-derived CDR1 and CDR2 are MGHRA and YSYEKL. J is TRBJ2-3 and V is TRBV4-1; 8 nucleotides line up with TRBD2. The sequences come from peripheral blood, collected on day 0 of AZD1222 vaccination. The clonotype was recovered from an adult in good health. CDR3 nucleotide sequence: TGCGCCAGCAGCCCCACTAGCGGTTTCACAGATACGCAGTATTTT. Residues: CASSPTSGFTDTQYF.